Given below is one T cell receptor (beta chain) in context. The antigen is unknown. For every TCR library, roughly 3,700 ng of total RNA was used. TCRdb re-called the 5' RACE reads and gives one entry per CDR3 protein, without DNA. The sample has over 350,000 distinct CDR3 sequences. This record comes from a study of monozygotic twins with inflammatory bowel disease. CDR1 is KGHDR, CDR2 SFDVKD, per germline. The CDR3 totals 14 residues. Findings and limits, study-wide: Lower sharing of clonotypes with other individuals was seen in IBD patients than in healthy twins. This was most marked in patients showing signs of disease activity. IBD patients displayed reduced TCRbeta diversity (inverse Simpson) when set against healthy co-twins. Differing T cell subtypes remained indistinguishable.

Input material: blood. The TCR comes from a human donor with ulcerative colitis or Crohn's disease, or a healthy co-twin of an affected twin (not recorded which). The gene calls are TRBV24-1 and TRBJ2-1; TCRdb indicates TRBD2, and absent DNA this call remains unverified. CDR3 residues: CATGAGGPSNEQFF.